The 3 T cell receptor beta chains below all came from one sample that was sequenced in a study of Graves' ophthalmopathy and Graves' hyperthyroidism. Transcripts of RNA were the source for amplifying TCR beta CDR3 regions. RT-PCR with HTBI primers came first, then second-round multiplex PCR. TCRdb reprocessed the multiplex PCR reads via MiXCR and lists one record per CDR3 protein. The sample shows some 1.1 million distinct CDR3 sequences, roughly two fifths of them seen only once. The sequencing input was peripheral blood or thyroid tissue (not recorded which). The receptors here all came from an adult man with Graves' hyperthyroidism.

CDR3: CSAGSPREAFF. The CDR3 DNA reads as TGCAGTGCTGGGTCACCCCGTGAAGCTTTCTTT. The chain joins TRBV20-1 to TRBJ1-1; D uncertain. The length of the CDR3 is 11 residues. V lost 5 bases to trimming and J lost 7 bases, with 11 bases between them. Looked up from germline, CDR1 is DFQATT and CDR2 is SNEGSKA (reference sequence).

This clonotype was detected ten times or more. J is TRBJ2-2 and V is TRBV7-9; 9 nucleotides align to TRBD1. The CDR3 totals 16 residues. J lost 4 bases, V lost 5 bases, and 8 bases had no gene match. The germline CDR1 and CDR2 sequences are SEHNR and FQNEAQ (reference sequence). The CDR3 sequence: CASSHPQDRGTGELFF. The CDR3 coding sequence is TGTGCCAGCAGCCACCCTCAGGACAGGGGCACCGGGGAGCTGTTTTTT.

The sample holds many counts of this clonotype. The CDR3, as DNA: TGCAGTGCTAACGGGGGGACTAGCGGGAGTCGGGCCGAGCAGTACTTC. It is translated as CSANGGTSGSRAEQYF. The chain couples TRBV20-1 to TRBJ2-7, with TRBD2 matching over 14 bases. The CDR3 length is 16 residues. After removal of 4 bases from V and 6 bases from J, the junction contained 11 bases not matched to a gene. Germline V gene data show CDR1 as DFQATT and CDR2 as SNEGSKA (reference sequence).